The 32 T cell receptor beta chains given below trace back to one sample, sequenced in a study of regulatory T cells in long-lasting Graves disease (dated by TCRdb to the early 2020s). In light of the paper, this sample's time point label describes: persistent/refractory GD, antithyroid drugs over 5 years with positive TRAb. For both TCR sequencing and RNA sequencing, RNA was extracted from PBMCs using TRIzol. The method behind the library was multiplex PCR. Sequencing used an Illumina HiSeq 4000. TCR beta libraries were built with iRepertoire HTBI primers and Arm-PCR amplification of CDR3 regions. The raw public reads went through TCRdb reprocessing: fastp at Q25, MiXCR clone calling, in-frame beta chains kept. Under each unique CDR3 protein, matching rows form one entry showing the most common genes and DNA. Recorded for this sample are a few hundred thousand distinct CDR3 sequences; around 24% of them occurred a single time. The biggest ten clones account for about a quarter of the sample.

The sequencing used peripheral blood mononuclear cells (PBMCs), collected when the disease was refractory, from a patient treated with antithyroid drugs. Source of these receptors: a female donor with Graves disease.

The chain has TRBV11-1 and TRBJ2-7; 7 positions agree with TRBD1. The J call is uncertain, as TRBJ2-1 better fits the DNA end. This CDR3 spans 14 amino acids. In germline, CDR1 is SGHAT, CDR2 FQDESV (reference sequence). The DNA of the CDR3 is TGTGCCAGCAGCCTAAACAGGGGTTCCTACGAGCAGTTCTTC. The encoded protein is CASSLNRGSYEQFF.

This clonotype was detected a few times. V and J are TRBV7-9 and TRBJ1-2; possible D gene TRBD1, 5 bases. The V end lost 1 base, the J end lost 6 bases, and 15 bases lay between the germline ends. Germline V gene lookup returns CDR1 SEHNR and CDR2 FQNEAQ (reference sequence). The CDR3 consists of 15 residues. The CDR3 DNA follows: TGTGCCAGCAGCTTAGAGGTCGGGGGGATGAATGGCTACACCTTC. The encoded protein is CASSLEVGGMNGYTF.

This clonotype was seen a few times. The CDR3 region is CSAKIAGGGQFF. The DNA for the CDR3 is TGCAGTGCTAAGATAGCGGGAGGGGGTCAGTTCTTC. V gene TRBV20-1 combines with J gene TRBJ2-1, with 11 positions matching TRBD2. Germline-derived CDR1 and CDR2 are DFQATT and SNEGSKA (reference sequence). The length of the CDR3 is 12 residues. With 4 bases clipped from V and 13 bases from J, the junction kept 6 bases outside the gene matches.

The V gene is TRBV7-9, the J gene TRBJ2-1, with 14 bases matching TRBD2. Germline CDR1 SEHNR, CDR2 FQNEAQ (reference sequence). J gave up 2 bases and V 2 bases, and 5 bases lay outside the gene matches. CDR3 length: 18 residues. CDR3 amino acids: CASSLYGTSGSPYNEQFF. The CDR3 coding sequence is TGTGCCAGCAGCTTATATGGGACTAGCGGGAGTCCCTACAATGAGCAGTTCTTC.

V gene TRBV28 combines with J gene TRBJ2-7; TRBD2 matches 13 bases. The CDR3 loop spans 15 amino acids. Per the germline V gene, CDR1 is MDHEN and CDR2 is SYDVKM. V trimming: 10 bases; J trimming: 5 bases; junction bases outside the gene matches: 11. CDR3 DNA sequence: TGTGCCAACCCGACTAGCGGGAGGCCCCGCCACGAGCAGTACTTC. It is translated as CANPTSGRPRHEQYF.

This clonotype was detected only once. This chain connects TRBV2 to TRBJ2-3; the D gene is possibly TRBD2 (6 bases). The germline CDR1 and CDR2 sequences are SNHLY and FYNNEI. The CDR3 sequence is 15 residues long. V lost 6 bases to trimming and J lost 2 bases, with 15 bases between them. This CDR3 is CASSLGGGDTDTQYF. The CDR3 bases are TGTGCCAGCAGCTTAGGAGGAGGGGACACAGATACGCAGTATTTT.

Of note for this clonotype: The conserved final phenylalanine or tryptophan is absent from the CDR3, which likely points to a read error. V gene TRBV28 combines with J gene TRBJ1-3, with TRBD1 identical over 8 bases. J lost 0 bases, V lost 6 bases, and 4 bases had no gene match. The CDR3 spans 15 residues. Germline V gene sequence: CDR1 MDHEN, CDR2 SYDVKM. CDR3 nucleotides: TGTGCCAGCAGGGACAGGGACTTCTCTGGAAACACCATATATTCT. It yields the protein CASRDRDFSGNTIYS.

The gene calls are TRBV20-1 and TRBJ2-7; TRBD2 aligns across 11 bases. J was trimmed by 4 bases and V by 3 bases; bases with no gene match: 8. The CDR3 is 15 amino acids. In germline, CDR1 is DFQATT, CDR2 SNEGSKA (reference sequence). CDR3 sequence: CSARNIAGGPYEQYF. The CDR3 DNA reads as TGCAGTGCTAGGAATATAGCGGGAGGGCCATACGAGCAGTACTTC.

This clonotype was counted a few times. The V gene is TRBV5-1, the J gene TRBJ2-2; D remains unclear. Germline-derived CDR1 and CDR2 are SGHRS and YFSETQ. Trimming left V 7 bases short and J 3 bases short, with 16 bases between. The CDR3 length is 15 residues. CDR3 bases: TGCGCCAGCCGACCCCTCGGCGCGGACACCGGGGAGCTGTTTTTT. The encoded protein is CASRPLGADTGELFF.

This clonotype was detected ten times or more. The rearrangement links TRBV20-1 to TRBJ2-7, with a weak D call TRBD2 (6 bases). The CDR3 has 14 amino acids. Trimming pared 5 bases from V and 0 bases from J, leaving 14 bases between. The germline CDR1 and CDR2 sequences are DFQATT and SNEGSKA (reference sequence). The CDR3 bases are TGCAGTGCTGGGGGACTCGTAAGCTCCTACGAGCAGTACTTC. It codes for CSAGGLVSSYEQYF.

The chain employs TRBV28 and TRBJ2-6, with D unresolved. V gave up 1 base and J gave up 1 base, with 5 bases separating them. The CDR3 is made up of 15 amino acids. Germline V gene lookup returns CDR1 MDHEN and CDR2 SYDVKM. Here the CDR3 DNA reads TGTGCCAGCAGTTTATACAGTTCTGGGGCCAACGTCCTGACTTTC. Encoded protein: CASSLYSSGANVLTF.

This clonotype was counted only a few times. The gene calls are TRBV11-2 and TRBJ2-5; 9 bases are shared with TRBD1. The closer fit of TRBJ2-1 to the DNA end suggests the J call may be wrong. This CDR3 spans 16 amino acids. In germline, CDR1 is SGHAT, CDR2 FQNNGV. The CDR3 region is CASSLAGTGSQNEQFF. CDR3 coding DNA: TGTGCCAGCAGCTTAGCCGGGACAGGGAGTCAGAATGAGCAGTTCTTC.

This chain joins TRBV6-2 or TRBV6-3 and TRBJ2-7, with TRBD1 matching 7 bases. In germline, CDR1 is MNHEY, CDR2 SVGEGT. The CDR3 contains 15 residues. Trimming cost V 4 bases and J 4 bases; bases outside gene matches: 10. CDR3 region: CASSSPGQIPYEQYF. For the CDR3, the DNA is TGTGCCAGCAGTTCCCCGGGACAGATACCATACGAGCAGTACTTC.

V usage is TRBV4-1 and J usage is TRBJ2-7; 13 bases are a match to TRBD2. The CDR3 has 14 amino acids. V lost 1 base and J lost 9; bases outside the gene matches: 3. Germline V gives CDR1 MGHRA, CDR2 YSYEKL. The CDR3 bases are TGCGCCAGCAGCCAAGTGGGACTAGCGGGACGGCAGTACTTC. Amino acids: CASSQVGLAGRQYF.

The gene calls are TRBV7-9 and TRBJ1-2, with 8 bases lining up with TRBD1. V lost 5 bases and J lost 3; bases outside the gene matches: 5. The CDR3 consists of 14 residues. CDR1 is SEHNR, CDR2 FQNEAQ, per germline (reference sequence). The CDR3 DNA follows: TGTGCCAGCAGCGGACAGGGTGGCGACTATGGCTACACCTTC. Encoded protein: CASSGQGGDYGYTF.

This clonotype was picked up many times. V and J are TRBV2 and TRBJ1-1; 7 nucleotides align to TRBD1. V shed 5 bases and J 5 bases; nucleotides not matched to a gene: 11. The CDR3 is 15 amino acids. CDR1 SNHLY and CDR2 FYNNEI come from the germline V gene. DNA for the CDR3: TGTGCCAGCAGTCTCACCGGGACAGCAAGTACTGAAGCTTTCTTT. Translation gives CASSLTGTASTEAFF.

This chain's CDR3 is CASSPMMAEETQYF. The CDR3 DNA is TGTGCCAGCAGCCCTATGATGGCAGAAGAGACCCAGTACTTC. The chain is built from TRBV13 and TRBJ2-5; D gene ambiguous. V was clipped by 5 bases and J by 3 bases, with 13 bases between them. Per the germline V gene, CDR1 is PRHDT and CDR2 is FYEKMQ (reference sequence). The CDR3 has 14 amino acids.

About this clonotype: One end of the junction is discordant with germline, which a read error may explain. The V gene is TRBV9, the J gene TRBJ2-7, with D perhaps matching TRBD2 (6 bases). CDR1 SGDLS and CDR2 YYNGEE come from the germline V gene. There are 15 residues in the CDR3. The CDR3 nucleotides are TGCGCCAGCAGCCGCCAAGCGGGCGGCTCCTACGAGCAGTACTTC. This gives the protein CASSRQAGGSYEQYF.

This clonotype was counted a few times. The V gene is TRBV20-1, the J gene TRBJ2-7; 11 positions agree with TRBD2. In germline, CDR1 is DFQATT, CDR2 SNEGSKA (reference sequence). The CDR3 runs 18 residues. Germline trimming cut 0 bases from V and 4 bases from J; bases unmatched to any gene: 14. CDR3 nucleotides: TGCAGTGCTAGAGAGGACTTTGCAGGTACTAGCGGGGGATACGAGCAGTACTTC. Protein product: CSAREDFAGTSGGYEQYF.

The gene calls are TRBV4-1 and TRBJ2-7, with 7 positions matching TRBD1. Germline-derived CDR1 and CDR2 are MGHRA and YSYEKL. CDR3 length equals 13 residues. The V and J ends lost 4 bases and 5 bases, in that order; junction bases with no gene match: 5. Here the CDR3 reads CASSPDRVHEQYF. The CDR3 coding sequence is TGCGCCAGCAGCCCAGACAGGGTCCACGAGCAGTACTTC.

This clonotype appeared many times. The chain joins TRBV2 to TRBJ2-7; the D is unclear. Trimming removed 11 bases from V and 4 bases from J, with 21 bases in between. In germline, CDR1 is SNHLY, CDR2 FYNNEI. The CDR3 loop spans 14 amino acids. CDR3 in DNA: TGTGCCTATTCATCTGGATTACCTCGTTACGAGCAGTACTTC. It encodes CAYSSGLPRYEQYF.

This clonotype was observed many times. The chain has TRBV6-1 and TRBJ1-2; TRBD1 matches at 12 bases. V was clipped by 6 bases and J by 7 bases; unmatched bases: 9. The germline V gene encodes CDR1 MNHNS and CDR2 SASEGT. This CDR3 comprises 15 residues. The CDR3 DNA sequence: TGTGCCAGCAGAAAGAAGGGACAGGGGGCGCCTGGCTACACCTTC. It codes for CASRKKGQGAPGYTF.

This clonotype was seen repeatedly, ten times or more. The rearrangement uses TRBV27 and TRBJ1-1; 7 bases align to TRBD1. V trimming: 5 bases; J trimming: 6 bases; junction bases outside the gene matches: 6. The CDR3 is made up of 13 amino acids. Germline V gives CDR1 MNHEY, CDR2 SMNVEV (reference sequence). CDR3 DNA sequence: TGTGCCAGCAGTATTTTTCAGGGGGCTGAAGCTTTCTTT. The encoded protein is CASSIFQGAEAFF.

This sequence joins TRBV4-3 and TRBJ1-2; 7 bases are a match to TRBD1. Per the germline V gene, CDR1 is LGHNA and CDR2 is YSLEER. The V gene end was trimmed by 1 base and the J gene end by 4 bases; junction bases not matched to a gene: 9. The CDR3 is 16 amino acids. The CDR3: CASSQVTGAKSYGYTF. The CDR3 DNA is TGCGCCAGCAGCCAAGTTACAGGGGCGAAAAGCTATGGCTACACCTTC.

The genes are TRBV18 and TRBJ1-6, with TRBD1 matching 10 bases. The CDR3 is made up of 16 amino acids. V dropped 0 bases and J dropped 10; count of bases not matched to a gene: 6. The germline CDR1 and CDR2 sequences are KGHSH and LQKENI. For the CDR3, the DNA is TGTGCCAGCTCACCACCCGGGACAGGGGAATACTCACCCCTCCACTTT. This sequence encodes CASSPPGTGEYSPLHF.

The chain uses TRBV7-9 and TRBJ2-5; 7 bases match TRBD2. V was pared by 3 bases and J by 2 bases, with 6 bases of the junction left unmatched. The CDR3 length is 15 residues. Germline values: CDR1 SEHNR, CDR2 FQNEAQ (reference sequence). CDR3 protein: CASSLELAIQETQYF. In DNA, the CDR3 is TGTGCCAGCAGCTTGGAACTAGCGATTCAAGAGACCCAGTACTTC. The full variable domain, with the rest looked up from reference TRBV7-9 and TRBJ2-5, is DTGVSQNPRHKITKRGQNVTFRCDPISEHNRLYWYRQTLGQGPEFLTYFQNEAQLEKSRLLSDRFSAERPKGSFSTLEIQRTEQGDSAMYLCASSLELAIQETQYFGPGTRLLVL.

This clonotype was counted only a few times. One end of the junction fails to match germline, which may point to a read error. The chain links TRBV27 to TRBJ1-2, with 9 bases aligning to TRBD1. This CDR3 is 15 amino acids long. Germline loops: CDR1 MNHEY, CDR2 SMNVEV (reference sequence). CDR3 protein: CASSLSTGGGYGYTF. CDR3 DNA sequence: TGTGCCAGCAGCTTATCGACAGGGGGTGGCTATGGCTACACCTTC.

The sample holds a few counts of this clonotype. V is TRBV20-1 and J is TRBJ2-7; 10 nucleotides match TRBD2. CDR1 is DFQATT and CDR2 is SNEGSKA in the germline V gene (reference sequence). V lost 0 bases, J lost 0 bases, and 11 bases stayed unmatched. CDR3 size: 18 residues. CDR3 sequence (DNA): TGCAGTGCTAGAGATTGGGGGGATAGCGGGAGGTACTCCTACGAGCAGTACTTC. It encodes CSARDWGDSGRYSYEQYF.

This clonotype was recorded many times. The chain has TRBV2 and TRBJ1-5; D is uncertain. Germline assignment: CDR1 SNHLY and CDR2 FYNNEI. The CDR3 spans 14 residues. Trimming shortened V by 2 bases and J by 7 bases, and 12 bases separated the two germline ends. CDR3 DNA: TGTGCCAGCAGTGAATGGGCAGAGGAGCAGCCCCAGCATTTT. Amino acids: CASSEWAEEQPQHF.

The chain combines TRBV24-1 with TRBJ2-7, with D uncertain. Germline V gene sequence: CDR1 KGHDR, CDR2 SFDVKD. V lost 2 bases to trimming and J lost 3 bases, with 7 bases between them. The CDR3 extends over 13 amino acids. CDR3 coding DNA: TGTGCCACCAGTGATTACAGTAACTACGAGCAGTACTTC. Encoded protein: CATSDYSNYEQYF.

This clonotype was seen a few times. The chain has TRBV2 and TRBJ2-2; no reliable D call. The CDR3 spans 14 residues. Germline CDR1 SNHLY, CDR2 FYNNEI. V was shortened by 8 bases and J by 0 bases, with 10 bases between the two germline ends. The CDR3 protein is CASGRYANTGELFF. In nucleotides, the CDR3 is TGTGCCAGCGGCAGATATGCGAACACCGGGGAGCTGTTTTTT.

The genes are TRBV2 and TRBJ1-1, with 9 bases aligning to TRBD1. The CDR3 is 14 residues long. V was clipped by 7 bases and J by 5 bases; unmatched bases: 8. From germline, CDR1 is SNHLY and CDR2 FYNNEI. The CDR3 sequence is CASKWTGEGTEAFF. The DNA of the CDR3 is TGTGCCAGCAAATGGACAGGGGAGGGGACTGAAGCTTTCTTT.